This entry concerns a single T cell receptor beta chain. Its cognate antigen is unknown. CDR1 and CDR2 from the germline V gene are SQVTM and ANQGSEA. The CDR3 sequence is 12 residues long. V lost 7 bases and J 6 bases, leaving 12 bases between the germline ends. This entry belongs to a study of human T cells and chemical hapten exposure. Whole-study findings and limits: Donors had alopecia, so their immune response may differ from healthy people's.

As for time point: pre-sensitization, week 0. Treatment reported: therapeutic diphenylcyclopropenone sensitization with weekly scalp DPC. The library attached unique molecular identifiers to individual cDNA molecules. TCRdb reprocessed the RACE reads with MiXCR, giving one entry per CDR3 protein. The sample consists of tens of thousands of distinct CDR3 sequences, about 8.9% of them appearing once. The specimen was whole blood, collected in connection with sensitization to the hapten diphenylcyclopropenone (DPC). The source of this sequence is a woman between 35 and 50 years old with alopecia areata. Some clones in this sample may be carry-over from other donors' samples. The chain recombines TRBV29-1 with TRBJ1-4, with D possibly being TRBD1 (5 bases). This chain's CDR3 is CSALGTYEKLFF. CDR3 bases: TGCAGCGCGTTAGGGACGTATGAAAAACTGTTTTTT. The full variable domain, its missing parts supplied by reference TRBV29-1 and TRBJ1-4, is SAVISQKPSRDICQRGTSLTIQCQVDSQVTMMFWYRQQPGQSLTLIATANQGSEATYESGFVIDKFPISRPNLTFSTLTVSNMSPEDSSIYLCSALGTYEKLFFGSGTQLSVL.